The rows below give T cell receptor beta chains drawn from one sample of a study of regulatory T cells in long-lasting Graves disease. A single record per CDR3 protein comes from TCRdb applying MiXCR to the multiplex PCR reads. In the table there are some 430,000 distinct CDR3 sequences, 20% to 25% of which are singletons. The starting material was peripheral blood mononuclear cells (PBMCs), obtained when the disease was refractory, from a patient treated with antithyroid drugs. These TCRs come from a female donor with Graves disease. CDR3s leave out the opening cysteine and the closing phenylalanine or tryptophan. A D gene is named only where the DNA matches it firmly.

d_call	v_call	j_call	cdr3_aa
NA	TRBV7-8	TRBJ2-7	ASSIGQLYEQY
NA	TRBV25-1	TRBJ2-5	ASSVLWTQY
TRBD1	TRBV28	TRBJ2-5	ASQTGAQETQY
NA	TRBV6-1	TRBJ2-4	ASRKMGGAGPAKNIQY
TRBD2	TRBV24-1	TRBJ2-2	ATSDPGTSGANTGELF
NA	TRBV4-1	TRBJ2-2	ASSQGGAGEPF
NA	TRBV20-1	TRBJ2-5	SADSYQETQY
TRBD2	TRBV10-3	TRBJ2-7	AISESVPREGRRSYEQY
TRBD1	TRBV2	TRBJ1-2	ASSRNQAGGIYGYT
TRBD2	TRBV12-3/TRBV12-4	TRBJ2-1	ASSFGRGSYNEQF
TRBD2	TRBV29-1	TRBJ2-2	SARLAGGSGELF
NA	TRBV30	TRBJ1-1	AWSVGTEAF
TRBD1	TRBV12-3/TRBV12-4	TRBJ1-1	ASSPTGGRTEAF
TRBD1	TRBV28	TRBJ1-2	ASSPDRGDYGYT
NA	TRBV27	TRBJ1-1	ASSASTGLYTEAF
TRBD1	TRBV18	TRBJ1-2	ASSPGQAINYGYT
NA	TRBV6-5	TRBJ1-2	ASSYEGRSGYT
NA	TRBV30	TRBJ2-7	AWSVSSDEQY
NA	TRBV7-3	TRBJ2-2	ASSTGREAGELF
TRBD1	TRBV20-1	TRBJ1-1	SARGQPGRAEAF
TRBD1	TRBV6-2/TRBV6-3	TRBJ2-5	ASSYSGTGRETQY
NA	TRBV6-5	TRBJ1-2	ASSYLQGYGYT
NA	TRBV7-9	TRBJ2-7	ASSLVVGTGKTYEQY
TRBD1	TRBV4-1	TRBJ1-2	ASSPSEDRRRYGYT
NA	TRBV30	TRBJ2-5	AWARKTGETQY
NA	TRBV2	TRBJ2-6	ASTEGPNLGANVLT
TRBD1	TRBV7-6	TRBJ2-7	ASSLGQGVEQY
NA	TRBV30	TRBJ2-7	AWSVGPTYEQY
NA	TRBV7-9	TRBJ1-1	ASSPSFGDRRSTEAF
NA	TRBV19	TRBJ1-5	ASSIVGGEDSNQPQH
NA	TRBV5-1	TRBJ1-6	ASSSQAGQFNSPLH
NA	TRBV11-3	TRBJ1-1	ASSENSGRGTEAF
NA	TRBV28	TRBJ1-4	ASSPNPGGGNEKLF
NA	TRBV12-3/TRBV12-4	TRBJ2-3	ASSFRPEGLEEGTQY
TRBD2	TRBV14	TRBJ2-2	ASSGTSVTTGELF
TRBD2	TRBV19	TRBJ2-7	ASSLGTSGSGSYEQY
TRBD1	TRBV20-1	TRBJ1-4	SARGGTGGNEKLF
TRBD1	TRBV6-2/TRBV6-3	TRBJ1-5	ASSREAGTGDFSSNQPQH
NA	TRBV5-1	TRBJ1-1	ASSSTAGVVTEAF
NA	TRBV4-3	TRBJ1-2	ASSQERGYYGYT
NA	TRBV28	TRBJ1-5	ASSYPDGPNQPQH
TRBD2	TRBV11-2	TRBJ2-1	ASSLGLAELSSYNEQF
NA	TRBV27	TRBJ2-5	ASRNSNQETQY
TRBD1	TRBV7-3	TRBJ2-1	ASSLGQGRSYNEQF
NA	TRBV6-5	TRBJ1-2	ASSYKGERHYGYT